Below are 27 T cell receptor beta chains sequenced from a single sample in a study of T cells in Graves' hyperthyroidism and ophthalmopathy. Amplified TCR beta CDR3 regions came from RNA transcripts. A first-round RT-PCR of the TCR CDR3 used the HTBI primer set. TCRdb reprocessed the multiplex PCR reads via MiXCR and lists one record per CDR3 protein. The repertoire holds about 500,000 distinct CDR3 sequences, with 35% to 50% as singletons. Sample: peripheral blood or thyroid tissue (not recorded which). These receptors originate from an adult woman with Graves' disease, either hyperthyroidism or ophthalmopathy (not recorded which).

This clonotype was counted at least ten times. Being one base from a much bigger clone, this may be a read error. DNA of the CDR3: TGCAGTGCCTGGGACACTTCCGGGGACGATGGCTACACCTTC. Translation gives CSAWDTSGDDGYTF. The V and J genes are TRBV20-1 and TRBJ1-2; tentative D call: TRBD1 (6 bases). CDR1 and CDR2 from the germline V gene are DFQATT and SNEGSKA (reference sequence). V shed 6 bases and J shed 6 bases, with 20 bases lying between them. The CDR3 is 14 residues long.

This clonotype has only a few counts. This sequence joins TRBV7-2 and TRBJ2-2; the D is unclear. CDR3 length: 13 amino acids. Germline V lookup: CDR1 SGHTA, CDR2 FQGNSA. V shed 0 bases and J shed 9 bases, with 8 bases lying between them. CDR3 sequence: CASSLAGPRELFF. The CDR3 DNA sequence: TGTGCCAGCAGCTTAGCTGGGCCGAGGGAGCTGTTTTTT.

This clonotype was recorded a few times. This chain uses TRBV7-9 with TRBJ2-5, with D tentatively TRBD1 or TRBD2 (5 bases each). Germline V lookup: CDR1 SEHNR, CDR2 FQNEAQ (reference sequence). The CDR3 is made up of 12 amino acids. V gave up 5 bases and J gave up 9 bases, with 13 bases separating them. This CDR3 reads CASSHRGEAQYF. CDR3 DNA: TGTGCCAGCAGCCACCGGGGCGAGGCCCAGTACTTC.

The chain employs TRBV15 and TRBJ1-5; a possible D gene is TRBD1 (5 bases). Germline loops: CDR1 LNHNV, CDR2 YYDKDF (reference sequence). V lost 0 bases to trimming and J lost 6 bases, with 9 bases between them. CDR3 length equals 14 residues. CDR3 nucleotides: TGTGCCACCAGCAGAGATATGGGGGTTCAGCCCCAGCATTTT. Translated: CATSRDMGVQPQHF.

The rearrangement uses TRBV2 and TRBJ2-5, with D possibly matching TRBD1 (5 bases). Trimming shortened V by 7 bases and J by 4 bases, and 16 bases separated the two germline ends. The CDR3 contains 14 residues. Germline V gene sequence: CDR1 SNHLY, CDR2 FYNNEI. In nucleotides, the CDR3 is TGTGCCAGCACCCCGCCGGCAGGGTTAGAGACCCAGTACTTC. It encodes CASTPPAGLETQYF.

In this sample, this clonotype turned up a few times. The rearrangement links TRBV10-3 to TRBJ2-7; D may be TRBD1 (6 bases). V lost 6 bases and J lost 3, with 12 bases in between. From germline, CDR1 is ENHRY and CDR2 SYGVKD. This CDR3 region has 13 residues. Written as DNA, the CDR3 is TGTGCCATCAGAGGGGACACGAGCTACGAGCAGTACTTC. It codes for CAIRGDTSYEQYF.

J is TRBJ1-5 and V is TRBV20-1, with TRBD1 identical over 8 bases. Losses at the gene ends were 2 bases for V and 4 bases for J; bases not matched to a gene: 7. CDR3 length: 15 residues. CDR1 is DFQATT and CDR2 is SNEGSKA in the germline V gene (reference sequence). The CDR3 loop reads CSARSPQGENQPQHF. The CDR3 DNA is TGCAGTGCTAGATCCCCACAGGGGGAAAATCAGCCCCAGCATTTT.

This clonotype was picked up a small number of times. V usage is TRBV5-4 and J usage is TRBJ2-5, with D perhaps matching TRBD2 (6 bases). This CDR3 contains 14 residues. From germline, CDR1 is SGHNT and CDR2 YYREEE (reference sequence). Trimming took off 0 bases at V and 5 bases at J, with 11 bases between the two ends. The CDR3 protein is CASSLAGGDETQYF. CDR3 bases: TGTGCCAGCAGCTTGGCGGGCGGGGATGAGACCCAGTACTTC.

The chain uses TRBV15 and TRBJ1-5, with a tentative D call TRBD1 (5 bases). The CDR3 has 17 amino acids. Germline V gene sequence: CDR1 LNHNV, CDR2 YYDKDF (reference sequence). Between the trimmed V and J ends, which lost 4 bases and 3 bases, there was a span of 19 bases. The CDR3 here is CATSITRTGTVNQPQHF. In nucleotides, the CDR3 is TGTGCCACCAGCATAACGAGGACCGGGACGGTCAATCAGCCCCAGCATTTT.

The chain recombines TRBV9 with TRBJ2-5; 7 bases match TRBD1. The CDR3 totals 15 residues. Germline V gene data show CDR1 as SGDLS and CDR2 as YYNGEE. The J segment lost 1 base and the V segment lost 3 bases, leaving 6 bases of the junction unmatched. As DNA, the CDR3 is TGTGCCAGCAGCGGACAGGGCGCGGCCCAAGAGACCCAGTACTTC. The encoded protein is CASSGQGAAQETQYF.

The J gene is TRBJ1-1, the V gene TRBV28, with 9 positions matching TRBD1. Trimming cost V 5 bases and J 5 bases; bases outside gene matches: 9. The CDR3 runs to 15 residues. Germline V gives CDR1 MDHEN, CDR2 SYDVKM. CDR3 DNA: TGTGCCAGCAGTCCAACCCGCGACAGGGGGACTGAAGCTTTCTTT. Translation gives CASSPTRDRGTEAFF.

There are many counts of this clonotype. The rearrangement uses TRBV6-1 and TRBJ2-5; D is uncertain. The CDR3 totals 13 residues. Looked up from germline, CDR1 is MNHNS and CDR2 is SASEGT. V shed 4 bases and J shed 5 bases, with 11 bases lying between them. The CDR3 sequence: CASSGHQQETQYF. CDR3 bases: TGTGCCAGCAGTGGACACCAACAGGAGACCCAGTACTTC.

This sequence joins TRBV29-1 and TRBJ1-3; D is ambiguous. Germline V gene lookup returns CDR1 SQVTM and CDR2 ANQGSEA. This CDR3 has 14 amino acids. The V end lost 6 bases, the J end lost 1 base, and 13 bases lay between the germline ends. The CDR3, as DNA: TGCAGCGTCCAAACGGCGGGGTCTGGAAACACCATATATTTT. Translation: CSVQTAGSGNTIYF.

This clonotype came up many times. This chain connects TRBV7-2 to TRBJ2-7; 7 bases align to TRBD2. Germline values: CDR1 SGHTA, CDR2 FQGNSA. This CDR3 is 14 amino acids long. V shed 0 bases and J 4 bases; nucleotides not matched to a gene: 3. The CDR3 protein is CASSLALSGYEQYF. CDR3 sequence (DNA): TGTGCCAGCAGCTTAGCCCTTAGCGGGTACGAGCAGTACTTC.

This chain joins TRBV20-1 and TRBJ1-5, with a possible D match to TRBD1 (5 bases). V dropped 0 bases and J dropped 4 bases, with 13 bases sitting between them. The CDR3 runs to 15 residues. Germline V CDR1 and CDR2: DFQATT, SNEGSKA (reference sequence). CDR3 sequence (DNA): TGCAGTGCTAGAGAAGGGGCTGGGGAGAATCAGCCCCAGCATTTT. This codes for CSAREGAGENQPQHF.

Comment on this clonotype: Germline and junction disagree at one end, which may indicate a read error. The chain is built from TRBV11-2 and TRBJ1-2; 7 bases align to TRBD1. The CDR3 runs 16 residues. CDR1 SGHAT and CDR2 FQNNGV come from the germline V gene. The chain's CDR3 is CASSHPRQGRGYGYTF. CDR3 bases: TGCGCCAGCAGCCATCCTAGACAGGGCCGAGGCTATGGCTACACCTTC.

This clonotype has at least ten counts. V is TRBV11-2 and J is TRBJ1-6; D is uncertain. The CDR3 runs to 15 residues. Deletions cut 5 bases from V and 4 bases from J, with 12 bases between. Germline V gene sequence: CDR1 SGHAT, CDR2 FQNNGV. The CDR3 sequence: CASSPRAGYNSPLHF. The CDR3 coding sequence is TGTGCCAGCAGCCCGAGGGCAGGATATAATTCACCCCTCCACTTT. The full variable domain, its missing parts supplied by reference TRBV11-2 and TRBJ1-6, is EAGVAQSPRYKIIEKRQSVAFWCNPISGHATLYWYQQILGQGPKLLIQFQNNGVVDDSQLPKDRFSAERLKGVDSTLKIQPAKLEDSAVYLCASSPRAGYNSPLHFGNGTRLTVT.

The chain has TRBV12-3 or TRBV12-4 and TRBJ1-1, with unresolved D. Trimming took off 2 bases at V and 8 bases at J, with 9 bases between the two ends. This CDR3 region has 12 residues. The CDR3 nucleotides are TGTGCCAGCAGTTTATTTCCCGCGGAAGCTTTCTTT. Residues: CASSLFPAEAFF.

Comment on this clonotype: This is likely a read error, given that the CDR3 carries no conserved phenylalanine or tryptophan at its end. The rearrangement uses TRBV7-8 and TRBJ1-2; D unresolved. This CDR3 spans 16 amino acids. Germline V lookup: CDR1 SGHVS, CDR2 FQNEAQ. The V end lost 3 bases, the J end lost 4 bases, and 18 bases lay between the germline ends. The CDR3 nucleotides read TGTGCCAGCAGCTTGTTCGGGCCCCCGGAATCCTATGGCTACACCCTT. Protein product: CASSLFGPPESYGYTL.

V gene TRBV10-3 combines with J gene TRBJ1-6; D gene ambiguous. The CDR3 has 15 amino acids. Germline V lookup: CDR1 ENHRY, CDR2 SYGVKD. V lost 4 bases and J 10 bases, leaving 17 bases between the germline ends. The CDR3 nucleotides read TGTGCCATCAGTGTGGGCGCGGCCGCTAAATCACCCCTCCACTTT. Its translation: CAISVGAAAKSPLHF.

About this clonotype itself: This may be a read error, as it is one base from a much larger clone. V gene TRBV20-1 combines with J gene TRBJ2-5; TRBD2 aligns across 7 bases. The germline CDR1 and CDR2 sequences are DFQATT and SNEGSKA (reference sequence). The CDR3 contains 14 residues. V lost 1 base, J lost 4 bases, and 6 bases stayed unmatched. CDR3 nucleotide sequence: TGCAGTGCTAGAGTTCTAATAGCGGGAGAGACCCAGTACTTC. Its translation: CSARVLIAGETQYF.

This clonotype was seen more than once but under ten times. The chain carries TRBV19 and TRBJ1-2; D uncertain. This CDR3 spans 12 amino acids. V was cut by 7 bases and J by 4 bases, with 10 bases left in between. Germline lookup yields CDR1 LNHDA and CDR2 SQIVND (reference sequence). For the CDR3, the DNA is TGTGCCAGTAAATTCCCCGGCTATGGCTACACCTTC. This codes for CASKFPGYGYTF.

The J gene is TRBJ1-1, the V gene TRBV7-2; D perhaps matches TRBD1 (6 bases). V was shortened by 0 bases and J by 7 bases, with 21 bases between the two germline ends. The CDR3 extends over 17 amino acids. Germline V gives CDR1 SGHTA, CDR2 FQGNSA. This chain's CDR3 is CASSLAFSAVGQIEAFF. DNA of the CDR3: TGTGCCAGCAGCTTAGCCTTCAGCGCTGTAGGACAGATTGAAGCTTTCTTT.

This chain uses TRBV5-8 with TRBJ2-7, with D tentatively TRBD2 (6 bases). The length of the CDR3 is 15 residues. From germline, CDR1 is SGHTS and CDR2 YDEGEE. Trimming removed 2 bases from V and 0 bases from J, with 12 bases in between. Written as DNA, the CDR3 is TGTGCCAGCAGCTTAGGAGGGACCCTCTCCTACGAGCAGTACTTC. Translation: CASSLGGTLSYEQYF.

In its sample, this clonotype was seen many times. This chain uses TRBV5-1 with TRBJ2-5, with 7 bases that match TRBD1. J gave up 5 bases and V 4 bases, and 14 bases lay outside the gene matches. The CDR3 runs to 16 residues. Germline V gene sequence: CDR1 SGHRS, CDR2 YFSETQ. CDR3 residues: CASSIPRTGSGETQYF. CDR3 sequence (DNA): TGCGCCAGCAGCATACCGAGGACAGGCTCAGGGGAGACCCAGTACTTC.

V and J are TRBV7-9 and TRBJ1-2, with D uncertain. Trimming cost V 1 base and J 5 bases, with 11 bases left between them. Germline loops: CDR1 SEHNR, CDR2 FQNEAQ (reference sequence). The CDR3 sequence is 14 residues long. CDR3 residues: CASSLGSRVYGYTF. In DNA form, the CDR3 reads TGTGCCAGCAGCTTAGGAAGTAGGGTTTATGGCTACACCTTC.

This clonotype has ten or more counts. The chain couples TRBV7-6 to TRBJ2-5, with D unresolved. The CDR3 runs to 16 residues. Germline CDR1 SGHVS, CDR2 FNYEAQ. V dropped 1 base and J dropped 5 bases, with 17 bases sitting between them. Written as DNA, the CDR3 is TGTGCCAGCAGCTTAGTTCCGGGCAAGAAAGAGGAGACCCAGTACTTC. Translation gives CASSLVPGKKEETQYF.